A selection of T cell receptor beta chains follows, all from one sample in a study of blood T cell repertoires in COVID-19. Sequencing used immunoSEQ multiplex PCR; TCRdb keeps in-frame clones, though not all of them. Of 130,000 or so clones listed, around 84% were seen once; the top ten hold about 17%. Material: peripheral blood. These receptors came from a woman of 80 years or more with acute or convalescent COVID-19. The CDR3 runs from the conserved cysteine through the conserved F or W. The D gene is left open where the match is weak.

D gene: -
V gene: TRBV12-3/TRBV12-4
J gene: TRBJ1-1
CDR3 DNA: TGTGCCAGCGGGGGGAGGGACACTGAAGCTTTCTTT
CDR3 protein: CASGGRDTEAFF

D gene: -
V gene: TRBV25-1
J gene: TRBJ2-5
CDR3 DNA: TGTGCCAGCACCACAGGGATTACAGAGACCCAGTACTTC
CDR3 protein: CASTTGITETQYF

D gene: TRBD1
V gene: TRBV6-6
J gene: TRBJ1-4
CDR3 DNA: TGTGCCAGCAGTGATTCAGGGGGGTCTAATGAAAAACTGTTTTTT
CDR3 protein: CASSDSGGSNEKLFF

D gene: TRBD1
V gene: TRBV6-2/TRBV6-3
J gene: TRBJ2-2
CDR3 DNA: TGTGCCAGCAGTTATCTGACAGGGGGAAACACCGGGGAGCTGTTTTTT
CDR3 protein: CASSYLTGGNTGELFF

D gene: -
V gene: TRBV30
J gene: TRBJ1-5
CDR3 DNA: TGTGCCTGGAGCCGGGGGGAAAATCAGCCCCAGCATTTT
CDR3 protein: CAWSRGENQPQHF

D gene: TRBD1
V gene: TRBV27
J gene: TRBJ1-1
CDR3 DNA: TGTGCCAGCAGCCTAAAGGGTCCCGGGACAGTTGTGATGAACACTGAAGCTTTCTTT
CDR3 protein: CASSLKGPGTVVMNTEAFF

D gene: -
V gene: TRBV11-3
J gene: TRBJ2-1
CDR3 DNA: TGTGCCAGCAGCCGGCCGGGGGGCTTTCGGTTCTTC
CDR3 protein: CASSRPGGFRFF

D gene: -
V gene: TRBV27
J gene: TRBJ1-4
CDR3 DNA: TGTGCCAGCAGTTTATCTCTGGGGCCCACTGAAAAACTGTTTTTT
CDR3 protein: CASSLSLGPTEKLFF

D gene: TRBD1
V gene: TRBV11-2
J gene: TRBJ1-2
CDR3 DNA: TGTGCCAGCAGCATAGGGACAGGGTCTGGCTACACCTTC
CDR3 protein: CASSIGTGSGYTF

D gene: -
V gene: TRBV19
J gene: TRBJ1-2
CDR3 DNA: TGTGCCAGTAGTATATCGAGGGGGTACTATGGCTACACCTTC
CDR3 protein: CASSISRGYYGYTF